The clone carrying this T cell receptor (beta chain) showed up many times. This entry comes from a study of metastatic and nonmetastatic thyroid tumors. TCRdb re-analyzed the PCR reads using MiXCR. The table has under 60,000 clones, approximately 20% seen once. Before thyroid surgery, none of the patients had received any treatment. What was sequenced was blood. This TCR was recovered from a male donor with papillary thyroid cancer or a benign thyroid nodule (not recorded which). Some clones in this sample may be carry-over from other donors' samples.

The CDR3 nucleotides are TGTGCCAGCAGTTTAGGCGGGGGAGACACTGAAGCTTTCTTT. It yields the protein CASSLGGGDTEAFF. This rearrangement joins TRBV27 to TRBJ1-1, with D possibly TRBD1 on 5 matching bases. CDR1 MNHEY and CDR2 SMNVEV come from the germline V gene (reference sequence). The CDR3 totals 14 residues. Trimming cost V 2 bases and J 3 bases, with 10 bases left between them.